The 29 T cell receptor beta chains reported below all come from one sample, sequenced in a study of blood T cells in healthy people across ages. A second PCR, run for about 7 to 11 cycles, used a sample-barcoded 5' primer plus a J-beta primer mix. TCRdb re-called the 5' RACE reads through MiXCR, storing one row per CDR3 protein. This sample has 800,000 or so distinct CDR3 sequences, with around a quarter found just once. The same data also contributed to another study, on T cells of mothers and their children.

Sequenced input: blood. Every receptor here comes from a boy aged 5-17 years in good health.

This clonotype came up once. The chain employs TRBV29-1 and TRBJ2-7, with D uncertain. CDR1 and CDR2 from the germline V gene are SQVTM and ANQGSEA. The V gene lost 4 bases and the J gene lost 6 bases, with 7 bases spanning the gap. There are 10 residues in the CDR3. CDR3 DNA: TGCAGCGTTGGACACACCGAGCAGTACTTC. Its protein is CSVGHTEQYF.

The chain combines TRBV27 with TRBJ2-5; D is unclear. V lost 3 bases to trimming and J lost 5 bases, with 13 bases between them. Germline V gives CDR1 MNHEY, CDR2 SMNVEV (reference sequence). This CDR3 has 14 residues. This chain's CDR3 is CASSFSGSFETQYF. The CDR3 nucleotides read TGTGCCAGCAGTTTCTCGGGTAGTTTCGAGACCCAGTACTTC.

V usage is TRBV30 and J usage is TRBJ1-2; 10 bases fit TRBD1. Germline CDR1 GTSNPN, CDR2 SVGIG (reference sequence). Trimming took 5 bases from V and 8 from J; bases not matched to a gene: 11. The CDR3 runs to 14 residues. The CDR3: CAWATGTGVQGYTF. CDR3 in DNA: TGTGCCTGGGCAACCGGGACAGGGGTTCAAGGCTACACCTTC.

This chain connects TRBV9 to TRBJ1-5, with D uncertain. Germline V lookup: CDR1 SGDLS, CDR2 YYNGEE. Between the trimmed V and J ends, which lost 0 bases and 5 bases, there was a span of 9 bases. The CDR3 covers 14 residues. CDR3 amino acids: CASSVDTEDQPQHF. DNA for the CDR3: TGTGCCAGCAGCGTAGACACAGAGGATCAGCCCCAGCATTTT.

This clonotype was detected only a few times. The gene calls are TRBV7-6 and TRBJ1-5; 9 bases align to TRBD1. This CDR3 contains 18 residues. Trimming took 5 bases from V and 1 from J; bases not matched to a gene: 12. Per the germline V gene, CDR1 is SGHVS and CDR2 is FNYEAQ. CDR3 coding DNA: TGTGCCAGCAGCGCGCCGGGACAGGGAATAGGGAGCAATCAGCCCCAGCATTTT. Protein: CASSAPGQGIGSNQPQHF. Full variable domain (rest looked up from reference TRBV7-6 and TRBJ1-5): GAGVSQSPRYKVTKRGQDVALRCDPISGHVSLYWYRQALGQGPEFLTYFNYEAQQDKSGLPNDRFSAERPEGSISTLTIQRTEQRDSAMYRCASSAPGQGIGSNQPQHFGDGTRLSIL.

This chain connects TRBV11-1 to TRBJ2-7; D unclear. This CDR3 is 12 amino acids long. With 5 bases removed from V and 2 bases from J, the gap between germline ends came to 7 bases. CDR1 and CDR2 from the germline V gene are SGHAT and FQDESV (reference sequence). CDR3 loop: CASSQPAYEQYF. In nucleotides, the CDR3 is TGTGCCAGCAGCCAACCCGCCTACGAGCAGTACTTC. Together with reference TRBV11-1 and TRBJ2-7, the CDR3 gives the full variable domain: EAEVAQSPRYKITEKSQAVAFWCDPISGHATLYWYRQILGQGPELLVQFQDESVVDDSQLPKDRFSAERLKGVDSTLKIQPAELGDSAMYLCASSQPAYEQYFGPGTRLTVT.

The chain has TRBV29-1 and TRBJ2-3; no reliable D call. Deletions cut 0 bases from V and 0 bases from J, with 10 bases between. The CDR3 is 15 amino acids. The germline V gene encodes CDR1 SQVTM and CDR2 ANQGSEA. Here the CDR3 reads CSVEDPGSSTDTQYF. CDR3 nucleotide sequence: TGCAGCGTTGAAGATCCCGGCAGTAGCACAGATACGCAGTATTTT.

DNA of the CDR3: TGCAGTGCTGGGGGACTTACTAATGAGCAGTTCTTC. Encoded protein: CSAGGLTNEQFF. The chain is built from TRBV20-1 and TRBJ2-1; TRBD2 is a possible D gene (6 bases). CDR1 is DFQATT, CDR2 SNEGSKA, per germline (reference sequence). The CDR3 length is 12 residues. The ends were cut back, 5 bases at V and 7 bases at J, with 12 bases in the middle.

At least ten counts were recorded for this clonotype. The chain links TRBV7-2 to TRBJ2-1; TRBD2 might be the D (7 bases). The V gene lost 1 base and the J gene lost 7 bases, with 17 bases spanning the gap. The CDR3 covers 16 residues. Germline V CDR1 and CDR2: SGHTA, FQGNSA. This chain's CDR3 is CASSLEAGVRGNEQFF. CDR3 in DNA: TGTGCCAGCAGCTTAGAGGCGGGAGTAAGGGGGAATGAGCAGTTCTTC. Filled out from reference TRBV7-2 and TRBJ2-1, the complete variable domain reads GAGVSQSPSNKVTEKGKDVELRCDPISGHTALYWYRQSLGQGLEFLIYFQGNSAPDKSGLPSDRFSAERTGGSVSTLTIQRTQQEDSAVYLCASSLEAGVRGNEQFFGPGTRLTVL.

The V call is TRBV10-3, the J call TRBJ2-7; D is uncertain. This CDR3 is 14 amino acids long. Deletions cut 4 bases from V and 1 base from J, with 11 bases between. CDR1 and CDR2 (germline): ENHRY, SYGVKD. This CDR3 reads CAISADYPSYEQYF. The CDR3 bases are TGTGCCATCAGTGCAGATTATCCGTCCTACGAGCAGTACTTC.

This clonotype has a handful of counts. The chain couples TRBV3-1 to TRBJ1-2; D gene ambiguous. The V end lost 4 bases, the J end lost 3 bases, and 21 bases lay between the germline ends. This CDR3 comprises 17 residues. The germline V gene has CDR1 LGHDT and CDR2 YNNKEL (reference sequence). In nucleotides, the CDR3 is TGTGCCAGCAGCCTTCAGGTCCAGGCTTTTAGCGACTATGGCTACACCTTC. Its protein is CASSLQVQAFSDYGYTF.

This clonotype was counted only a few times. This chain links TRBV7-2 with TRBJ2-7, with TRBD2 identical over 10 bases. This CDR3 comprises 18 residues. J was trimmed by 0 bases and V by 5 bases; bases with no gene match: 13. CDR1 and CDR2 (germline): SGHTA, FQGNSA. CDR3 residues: CASSPRVKAGGSSYEQYF. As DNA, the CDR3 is TGTGCCAGCAGCCCACGGGTTAAAGCGGGAGGGAGCTCCTACGAGCAGTACTTC.

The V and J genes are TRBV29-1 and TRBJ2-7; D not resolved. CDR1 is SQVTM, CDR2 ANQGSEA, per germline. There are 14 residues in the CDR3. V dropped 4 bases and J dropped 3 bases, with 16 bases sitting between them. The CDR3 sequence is CSVGSELTDYEQYF. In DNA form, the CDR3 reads TGCAGCGTTGGATCCGAACTTACGGACTACGAGCAGTACTTC.

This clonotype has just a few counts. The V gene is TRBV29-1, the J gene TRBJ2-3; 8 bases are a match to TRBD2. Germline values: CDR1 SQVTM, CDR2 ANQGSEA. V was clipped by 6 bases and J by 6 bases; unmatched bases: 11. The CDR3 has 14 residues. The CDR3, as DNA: TGCAGCGTCTCCCGGGAGGGCCGTTTCGATACGCAGTATTTT. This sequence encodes CSVSREGRFDTQYF.

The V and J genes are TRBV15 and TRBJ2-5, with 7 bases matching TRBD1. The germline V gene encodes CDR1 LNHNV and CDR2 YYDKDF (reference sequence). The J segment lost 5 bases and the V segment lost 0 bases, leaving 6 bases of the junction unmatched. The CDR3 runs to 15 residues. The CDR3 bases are TGTGCCACCAGCAGAGATCGGGTAGGGGGCGAGACCCAGTACTTC. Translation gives CATSRDRVGGETQYF.

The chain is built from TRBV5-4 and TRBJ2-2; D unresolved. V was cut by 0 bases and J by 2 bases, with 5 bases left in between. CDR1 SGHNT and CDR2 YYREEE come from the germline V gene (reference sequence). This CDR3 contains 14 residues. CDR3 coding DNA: TGTGCCAGCAGCTTGGACCAAAACACCGGGGAGCTGTTTTTT. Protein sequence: CASSLDQNTGELFF.

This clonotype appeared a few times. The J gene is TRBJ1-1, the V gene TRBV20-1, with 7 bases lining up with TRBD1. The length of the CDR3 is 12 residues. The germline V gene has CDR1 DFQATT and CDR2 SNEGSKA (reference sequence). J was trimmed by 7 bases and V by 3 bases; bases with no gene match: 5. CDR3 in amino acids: CSASPGGFEAFF. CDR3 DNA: TGCAGTGCTAGCCCAGGGGGGTTTGAAGCTTTCTTT.

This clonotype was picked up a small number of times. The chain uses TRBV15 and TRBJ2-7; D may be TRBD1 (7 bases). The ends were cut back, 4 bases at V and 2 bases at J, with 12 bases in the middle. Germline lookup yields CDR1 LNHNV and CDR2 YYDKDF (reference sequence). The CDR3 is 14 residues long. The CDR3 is CATSTSGGTYEQYF. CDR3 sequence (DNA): TGTGCCACCAGCACTTCAGGGGGGACCTACGAGCAGTACTTC.

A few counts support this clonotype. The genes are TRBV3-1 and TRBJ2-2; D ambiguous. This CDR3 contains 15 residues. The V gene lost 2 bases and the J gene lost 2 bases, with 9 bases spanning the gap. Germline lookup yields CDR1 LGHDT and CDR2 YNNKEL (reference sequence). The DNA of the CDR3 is TGTGCCAGCAGCCAACGACGACTCAACACCGGGGAGCTGTTTTTT. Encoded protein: CASSQRRLNTGELFF. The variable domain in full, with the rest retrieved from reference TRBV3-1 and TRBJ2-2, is DTAVSQTPKYLVTQMGNDKSIKCEQNLGHDTMYWYKQDSKKFLKIMFSYNNKELIINETVPNRFSPKSPDKAHLNLHINSLELGDSAVYFCASSQRRLNTGELFFGEGSRLTVL.

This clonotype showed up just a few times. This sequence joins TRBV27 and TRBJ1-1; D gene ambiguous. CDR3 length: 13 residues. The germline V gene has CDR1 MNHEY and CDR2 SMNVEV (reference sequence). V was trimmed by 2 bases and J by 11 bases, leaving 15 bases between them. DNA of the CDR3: TGTGCCAGCAGTTTAACCCCGGGAATTGAGGCTTTCTTT. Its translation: CASSLTPGIEAFF.

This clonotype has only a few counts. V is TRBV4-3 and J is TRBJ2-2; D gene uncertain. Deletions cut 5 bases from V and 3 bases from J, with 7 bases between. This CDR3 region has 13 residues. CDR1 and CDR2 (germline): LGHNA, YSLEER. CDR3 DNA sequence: TGCGCCAGCAGCTCTCGTCACACCGGGGAGCTGTTTTTT. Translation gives CASSSRHTGELFF.

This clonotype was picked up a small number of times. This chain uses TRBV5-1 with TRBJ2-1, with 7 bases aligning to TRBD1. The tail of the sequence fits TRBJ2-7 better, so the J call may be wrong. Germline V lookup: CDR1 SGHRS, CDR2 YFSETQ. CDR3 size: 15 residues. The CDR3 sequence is CASSRWTGGSYEQYF. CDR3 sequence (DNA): TGCGCCAGCAGCCGATGGACAGGAGGATCCTACGAGCAGTACTTC.

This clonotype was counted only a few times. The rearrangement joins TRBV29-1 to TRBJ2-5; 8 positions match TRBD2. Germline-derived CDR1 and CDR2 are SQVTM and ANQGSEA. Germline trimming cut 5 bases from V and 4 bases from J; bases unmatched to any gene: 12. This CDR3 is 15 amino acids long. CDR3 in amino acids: CSVFKGLGWRETQYF. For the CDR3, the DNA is TGCAGCGTTTTTAAGGGACTAGGTTGGAGAGAGACCCAGTACTTC.

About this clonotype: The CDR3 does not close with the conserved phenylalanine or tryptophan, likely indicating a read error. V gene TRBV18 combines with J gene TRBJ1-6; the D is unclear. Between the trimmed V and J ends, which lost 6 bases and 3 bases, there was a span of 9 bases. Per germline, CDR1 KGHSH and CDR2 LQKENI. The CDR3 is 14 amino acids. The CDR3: CASSGEDYNSPLHL. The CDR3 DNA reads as TGTGCCAGCTCCGGAGAGGACTATAATTCACCCCTCCACCTT.

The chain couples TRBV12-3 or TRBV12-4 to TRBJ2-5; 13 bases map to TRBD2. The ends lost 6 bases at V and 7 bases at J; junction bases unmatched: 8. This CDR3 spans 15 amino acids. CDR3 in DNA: TGTGCCAGCAGCTACGGGACTAGCGGGGAGGGGACCCAGTACTTC. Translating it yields CASSYGTSGEGTQYF.

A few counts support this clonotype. The CDR3 loop reads CASSFRLAGVAEQYF. In DNA, the CDR3 is TGTGCCAGCAGCTTTCGGCTAGCGGGAGTTGCCGAGCAGTACTTC. This chain joins TRBV5-4 and TRBJ2-7; 10 bases line up with TRBD2. V was pared by 2 bases and J by 6 bases, with 8 bases of the junction left unmatched. CDR1 and CDR2 (germline): SGHNT, YYREEE (reference sequence). The CDR3 is 15 amino acids.

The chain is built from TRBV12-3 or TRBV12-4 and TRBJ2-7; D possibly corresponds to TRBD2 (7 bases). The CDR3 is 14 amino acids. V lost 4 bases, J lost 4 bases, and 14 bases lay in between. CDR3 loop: CASSSAGAAYEQYF. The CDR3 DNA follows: TGTGCCAGCAGTTCCGCGGGGGCGGCTTACGAGCAGTACTTC.

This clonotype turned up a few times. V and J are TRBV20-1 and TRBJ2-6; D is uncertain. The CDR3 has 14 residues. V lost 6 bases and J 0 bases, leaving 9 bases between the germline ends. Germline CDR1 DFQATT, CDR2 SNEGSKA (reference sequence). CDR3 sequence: CSARPSSGANVLTF. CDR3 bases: TGCAGTGCCAGACCAAGCTCTGGGGCCAACGTCCTGACTTTC.

Here the CDR3 DNA reads TGCAGTGCCTTAAATCCGGGAGGGTTTGGCTACACCTTC. Protein sequence: CSALNPGGFGYTF. The chain recombines TRBV20-1 with TRBJ1-2; D gene ambiguous. The length of the CDR3 is 13 residues. V dropped 6 bases and J dropped 7 bases, with 18 bases sitting between them. Germline V gene lookup returns CDR1 DFQATT and CDR2 SNEGSKA (reference sequence).